A single sample is the source of the 18 T cell receptor beta chains below, sequenced in a study of cytomegalovirus exposure and HLA in healthy donors. 60 Vbeta and 13 Jbeta primers were used in PCR. Sequencing used immunoSEQ multiplex PCR; TCRdb keeps in-frame clones, though not all of them. Among some 45,000 clones listed, 70% to 80% were seen once. Sequences were obtained from PBMCs. The receptor set was obtained from a woman in her twenties or thirties in good health and CMV-seronegative.

The chain links TRBV6-1 to TRBJ1-2; weak D call: TRBD1 (6 bases). Trimming left V 5 bases short and J 9 bases short, with 19 bases between. Per germline, CDR1 MNHNS and CDR2 SASEGT. The CDR3 has 14 amino acids. The CDR3 DNA sequence: TGTGCCAGCAGTTCCATTCAGGGGAAGGTGAGCTACACCTTC. Translation: CASSSIQGKVSYTF.

The rearrangement joins TRBV4-2 to TRBJ2-5, with D tentatively TRBD2 (5 bases). The V end lost 0 bases, the J end lost 1 base, and 12 bases lay between the germline ends. This CDR3 is built from 16 residues. Per the germline V gene, CDR1 is LGHNA and CDR2 is YNFKEQ. In nucleotides, the CDR3 is TGTGCCAGCAGCCAAGAGTCAGCGGCCGGCCAAGAGACCCAGTACTTC. Protein: CASSQESAAGQETQYF.

This sequence joins TRBV29-1 and TRBJ2-7; 7 bases fit TRBD1. Germline V gene lookup returns CDR1 SQVTM and CDR2 ANQGSEA. Germline trimming cut 6 bases from V and 2 bases from J; bases unmatched to any gene: 7. The CDR3 extends over 13 amino acids. The CDR3 region has the DNA TGCAGCGTCGGATGGGACAGAGCCTACGAGCAGTACTTC. Amino acid sequence: CSVGWDRAYEQYF.

CDR3 region: CASRIGGDRETEAFF. The CDR3 nucleotides read TGCGCCAGCAGAATTGGTGGGGACAGGGAAACTGAAGCTTTCTTT. This chain links TRBV5-1 with TRBJ1-1; 9 nucleotides match TRBD1. This CDR3 region has 15 residues. Germline V gene data show CDR1 as SGHRS and CDR2 as YFSETQ. V trimming: 5 bases; J trimming: 5 bases; junction bases outside the gene matches: 10. The variable domain in full, completed from reference TRBV5-1 and TRBJ1-1, reads KAGVTQTPRYLIKTRGQQVTLSCSPISGHRSVSWYQQTPGQGLQFLFEYFSETQRNKGNFPGRFSGRQFSNSRSEMNVSTLELGDSALYLCASRIGGDRETEAFFGQGTRLTVV.

This CDR3 reads CSVFDRGIGWENIQYF. DNA of the CDR3: TGCAGCGTTTTCGACAGGGGGATTGGTTGGGAAAACATTCAGTACTTC. The chain is built from TRBV29-1 and TRBJ2-4, with 9 bases lining up with TRBD1. Germline V gene lookup returns CDR1 SQVTM and CDR2 ANQGSEA. The V segment lost 5 bases and the J segment 5 bases; nucleotides outside the gene matches: 13. The CDR3 totals 16 residues.

This clone was picked up one time. This chain links TRBV30 with TRBJ2-2; 11 positions match TRBD1. The germline V gene has CDR1 GTSNPN and CDR2 SVGIG (reference sequence). J was trimmed by 7 bases and V by 3 bases; bases with no gene match: 7. The CDR3 runs to 15 residues. CDR3 nucleotide sequence: TGTGCCTGGAGCCCCTGGACAGGGGGCTTCGGGGAGCTGTTTTTT. Residues: CAWSPWTGGFGELFF.

By share, this clone ranks as medium-sized. The chain couples TRBV28 to TRBJ2-3, with D possibly matching TRBD1 (6 bases). Germline V gene sequence: CDR1 MDHEN, CDR2 SYDVKM. The CDR3 length is 16 residues. Trimming pared 6 bases from V and 1 base from J, leaving 17 bases between. Here the CDR3 DNA reads TGTGCCAGCAGGCCAATATCGGACAGTGGCACAGATACGCAGTATTTT. Residues: CASRPISDSGTDTQYF.

The chain links TRBV6-5 to TRBJ2-5; 11 bases agree with TRBD2. The CDR3 spans 15 residues. V lost 2 bases, J lost 6 bases, and 5 bases stayed unmatched. The germline CDR1 and CDR2 sequences are MNHEY and SVGAGI. The CDR3 protein is CASSYASGGRQTQYF. As DNA, the CDR3 is TGTGCCAGCAGTTACGCTAGCGGGGGGAGGCAGACCCAGTACTTC.

The chain employs TRBV10-1 and TRBJ2-5, with TRBD1 identical over 12 bases. The CDR3 totals 15 residues. V was clipped by 6 bases and J by 5 bases; unmatched bases: 7. CDR1 is WNHNN, CDR2 SYGVQD, per germline (reference sequence). The CDR3 loop is CASSDGTGGFETQYF. Written as DNA, the CDR3 is TGCGCCAGCAGCGATGGGACAGGGGGCTTTGAGACCCAGTACTTC.

The chain combines TRBV7-3 with TRBJ2-1, with 8 bases lining up with TRBD1. This CDR3 has 14 residues. CDR1 is SGHTA and CDR2 is FQGTGA in the germline V gene. With 3 bases clipped from V and 8 bases from J, the junction kept 6 bases outside the gene matches. The DNA of the CDR3 is TGTGCCAGCAGCTTCGGGACAGGCTTCGATGAGCAGTTCTTC. It is translated as CASSFGTGFDEQFF.

V usage is TRBV28 and J usage is TRBJ2-3; 9 bases are shared with TRBD2. From germline, CDR1 is MDHEN and CDR2 SYDVKM. V shed 5 bases, J shed 8 bases, and the junction held 5 bases outside the gene matches. This CDR3 has 13 residues. CDR3 sequence reads: CASSAVREGTQYF. The CDR3 nucleotides are TGTGCCAGCAGTGCGGTGCGGGAGGGTACGCAGTATTTT.

This chain links TRBV6-5 with TRBJ1-1; D is unresolved. Germline V CDR1 and CDR2: MNHEY, SVGAGI. V dropped 0 bases and J dropped 6 bases, with 8 bases sitting between them. This CDR3 contains 13 residues. This chain's CDR3 is CASSYSEVSEAFF. The DNA of the CDR3 is TGTGCCAGCAGTTACTCCGAGGTTTCTGAAGCTTTCTTT.

This chain joins TRBV6-1 and TRBJ2-3; 12 bases line up with TRBD2. Trimming at V came to 0 bases and at J to 6 bases, leaving 1 base not matched to a gene. The CDR3 loop spans 15 amino acids. Germline CDR1 MNHNS, CDR2 SASEGT. The CDR3 reads CASSEAGTSGDTQYF. DNA of the CDR3: TGTGCCAGCAGTGAAGCAGGGACTAGCGGGGATACGCAGTATTTT.

The chain employs TRBV2 and TRBJ2-7; possible D gene TRBD1, 6 bases. Between the trimmed V and J ends, which lost 3 bases and 1 base, there was a span of 16 bases. CDR3 length: 16 amino acids. Looked up from germline, CDR1 is SNHLY and CDR2 is FYNNEI. The CDR3 here is CASSDLGGILSYEQYF. Written as DNA, the CDR3 is TGTGCCAGCAGTGATTTAGGGGGTATACTGTCCTACGAGCAGTACTTC.

This clone has only a few counts. The CDR3 region has the DNA TGTGCCACTGGTATATCGAATCAGCCCCAGCATTTT. Its protein product is CATGISNQPQHF. The rearrangement joins TRBV19 to TRBJ1-5; D remains unclear. Germline V gene sequence: CDR1 LNHDA, CDR2 SQIVND (reference sequence). The CDR3 totals 12 residues. Trimming cost V 10 bases and J 4 bases, with 11 bases left between them.

This chain connects TRBV30 to TRBJ1-2, with a possible D match to TRBD1 (6 bases). The V gene lost 5 bases and the J gene lost 2 bases, with 15 bases spanning the gap. Germline V gene data show CDR1 as GTSNPN and CDR2 as SVGIG (reference sequence). CDR3 length: 14 amino acids. CDR3 in DNA: TGTGCCTGGGACAGGTCCACTTTAAACTATGGCTACACCTTC. It translates to CAWDRSTLNYGYTF.

This rearrangement joins TRBV18 to TRBJ1-4; TRBD1 aligns across 8 bases. The CDR3 is made up of 14 amino acids. J gave up 7 bases and V 2 bases, and 3 bases lay outside the gene matches. Germline CDR1 KGHSH, CDR2 LQKENI. The CDR3 loop is CASSPRTGTEKLFF. CDR3 bases: TGTGCCAGCTCACCAAGGACAGGGACTGAAAAACTGTTTTTT.

J is TRBJ2-5 and V is TRBV14; 7 nucleotides match TRBD1. Looked up from germline, CDR1 is SGHDN and CDR2 is FVKESK. The V gene end was trimmed by 5 bases and the J gene end by 2 bases; junction bases not matched to a gene: 11. This CDR3 region has 16 residues. The CDR3 sequence: CASSWNRGVPQETQYF. CDR3 sequence (DNA): TGTGCCAGCAGCTGGAACAGGGGCGTTCCTCAAGAGACCCAGTACTTC. The variable domain in full, completed from reference TRBV14 and TRBJ2-5, reads EAGVTQFPSHSVIEKGQTVTLRCDPISGHDNLYWYRRVMGKEIKFLLHFVKESKQDESGMPNNRFLAERTGGTYSTLKVQPAELEDSGVYFCASSWNRGVPQETQYFGPGTRLLVL.